The T cell receptor beta chain described here comes from a study of T cell clones after liver transplantation (dated by TCRdb to about 2019). For the study in its entirety: ITN030ST, the source of the samples, was a randomized trial that attempted immunosuppression withdrawal within 2 years of liver transplantation. Donor-reactive T cell clones were identified by TCRbeta sequencing following a pre-transplant mixed lymphocyte reaction and were subsequently tracked in post-transplant blood. As an antigen-independent comparator for the donor-reactive sequences, third party-reactive TCRbeta sequences from pre-transplant MLRs were identified as well. Of the eight recipients, a few were HCV-positive, while the remaining recipients had been transplanted for non-autoimmune, non-viral indications. No induction therapy was given to the subjects, and standard immunosuppression was administered until randomization at 12-24 months post-transplant. To count as tolerant, a recipient had to stay completely off immunosuppression for at least one year without liver enzymes climbing beyond twice the upper limit of normal. Blood samples were taken pre-transplant, pre-randomization before withdrawal, and post-randomization after full withdrawal or failed withdrawal. The studied cohort comprised 8 liver transplant recipients, 3 classified as tolerant and 5 as non-tolerant.

Thawed unstimulated PBMCs were stained for CD3, CD4 and CD8 and FACS-sorted into CD3+CD4+ and CD3+CD8+ populations. All 8 studied subjects were randomized to immunosuppression withdrawal. The Qiagen DNeasy Blood and Tissue Kit was used to isolate genomic DNA. After removal of 4 bases from V and 5 bases from J, the junction retains 7 bases not matched to a gene. The germline V gene encodes CDR1 SGHRS and CDR2 YFSETQ. The CDR3 runs 15 amino acids, cysteine and phenylalanine included. Left in the record is the CDR3 DNA by itself, 45 bases read in frame from the first base. This clone was seen a single time. Which antigen it targets is not known. Per-base quality was not reported, and no clone a single base away is much larger than it. What the authors observed across the whole study: When repertoire turnover was taken into account, detection of donor-reactive sequences was significantly reduced in 7 of 8 subjects for CD4 and in 8 of 8 subjects for CD8. Because allograft tissue specimens were not available, migration of donor-reactive T cells into the graft, rather than deletion, may have occurred. Low numbers of available donor cells limited the measurable donor-reactive repertoire in two subjects. Donor-reactive sequences declined more than third party-reactive ones, suggesting partial antigen-specific deletion unrelated to withdrawal success. In most of the 8 subjects, regardless of tolerance or HCV status, circulating donor-reactive CD4 TCRbeta sequences dropped significantly post-transplant. The conclusions were considered preliminary, being limited by small, heterogeneous patient numbers and non-standardized post-transplant time points.

High-throughput TCRbeta CDR3 sequencing of frozen genomic DNA was performed by immunoSEQ, including PCR amplification, mapping, bias correction and internal controls. The study's own analysis went as follows. Only productive rearrangements were retained, with each unique TCRbeta sequence defined by its CDR3 nucleotide sequence together with its V and J gene. For classification of a sequence as donor-reactive, at least 5-fold expansion in CFSE-low cells relative to unstimulated pre-transplant cells and a frequency of at least 0.01% were required. Per-subject minimum frequency thresholds, based on the lowest-template unstimulated sample, ensured at least 90% detection power. Jensen-Shannon divergence between the top 1000 TCRbeta sequences post-transplant and pre-transplant was used to measure repertoire turnover. Changes in detection of donor-reactive sequences were assessed with two-sided Fisher's exact tests. TCRdb stores this immuneACCESS table with in-frame sequences only. Part of the clones is absent; in the studies checked, under half of the shortfall reflects unresolved V genes, and no reason is known for the rest. V and J calls and clone size come straight from that table; D and trimming were deduced from the DNA. For this sample the table gives more than 70,000 clones, of which 83% were detected only once. Roughly 2.8% of the sample goes to the ten largest clones.

This sequence uses TRBV5-1 and TRBJ2-3, with 10 junctional bases fitting TRBD1. The receptor was isolated from a human patient who received a liver transplant. Following a transplant, a fraction of the T cells may be traceable to the graft donor. Specimen: CD4+ T cells from blood, collected at the 22-month timepoint. The CDR3 has the sequence CASSRDRGGVDTQYF. The DNA is as follows: TGCGCCAGCAGCCGGGACAGGGGAGGGGTAGATACGCAGTATTTT.